The clone carrying this T cell receptor (beta chain) was recorded at least ten times. Only patients with CD8+CD57+ cell expansion on flow cytometry were chosen for sequencing. This entry is derived from a study of CD8+CD57+ T cells in acquired aplastic anemia. Germline V gene data show CDR1 as DFQATT and CDR2 as SNEGSKA (reference sequence). The CDR3 totals 13 residues. Losses at the gene ends were 3 bases for V and 4 bases for J; bases not matched to a gene: 5. For CDR3 and TCR beta VDJ profiling, genomic DNA was the template used. TCRdb recomputed calls from the reads with MiXCR, one row per CDR3 protein. The sample yields around 79,000 distinct CDR3 sequences, 60% to 75% seen once.

The chain recombines TRBV20-1 with TRBJ2-7, with TRBD1 identical over 8 bases. The sequence came from a human donor with aplastic anemia. Sequencing used sorted CD4+, CD8+, or CD8+CD57+ T cells (not recorded which) from PBMCs. In DNA form, the CDR3 reads TGCAGTGCTAGGGACAGGGCCCGTTACGAGCAGTACTTC. Its translation: CSARDRARYEQYF.